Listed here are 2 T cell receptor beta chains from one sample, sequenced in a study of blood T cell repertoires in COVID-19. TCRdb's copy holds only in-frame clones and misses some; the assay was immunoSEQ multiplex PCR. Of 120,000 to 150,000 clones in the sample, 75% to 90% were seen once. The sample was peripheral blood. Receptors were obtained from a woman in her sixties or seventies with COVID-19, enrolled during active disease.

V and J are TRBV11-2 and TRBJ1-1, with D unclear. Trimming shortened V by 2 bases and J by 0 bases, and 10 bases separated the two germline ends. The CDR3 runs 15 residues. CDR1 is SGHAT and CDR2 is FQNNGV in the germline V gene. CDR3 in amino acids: CASSLRRGVNTEAFF. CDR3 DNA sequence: TGTGCCAGCAGCTTAAGGCGGGGAGTGAACACTGAAGCTTTCTTT.

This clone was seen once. CDR3 loop: CASSPRWRIAGSETQYF. The CDR3 region has the DNA TGTGCCAGCAGCCCCCGTTGGAGGATAGCGGGGTCGGAGACCCAGTACTTC. The V call is TRBV7-9, the J call TRBJ2-5; 8 bases line up with TRBD2. This CDR3 region has 17 residues. Trimming removed 5 bases from V and 5 bases from J; junction bases left unmatched: 16. CDR1 SEHNR and CDR2 FQNEAQ come from the germline V gene (reference sequence). Full variable domain (rest looked up from reference TRBV7-9 and TRBJ2-5): DTGVSQNPRHKITKRGQNVTFRCDPISEHNRLYWYRQTLGQGPEFLTYFQNEAQLEKSRLLSDRFSAERPKGSFSTLEIQRTEQGDSAMYLCASSPRWRIAGSETQYFGPGTRLLVL.